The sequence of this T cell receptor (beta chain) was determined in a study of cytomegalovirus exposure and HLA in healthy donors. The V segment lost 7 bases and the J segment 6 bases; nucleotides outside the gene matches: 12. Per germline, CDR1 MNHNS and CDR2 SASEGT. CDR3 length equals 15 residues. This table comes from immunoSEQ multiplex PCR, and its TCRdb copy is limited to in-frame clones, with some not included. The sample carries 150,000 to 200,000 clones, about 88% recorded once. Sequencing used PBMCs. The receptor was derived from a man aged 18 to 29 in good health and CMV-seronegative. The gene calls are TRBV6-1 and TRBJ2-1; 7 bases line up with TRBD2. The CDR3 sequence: CASTPAGWGGNEQFF. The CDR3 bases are TGTGCCAGCACCCCCGCGGGGTGGGGGGGCAATGAGCAGTTCTTC.